A selection of T cell receptor beta chains follows, all from one sample in a study of cytomegalovirus exposure and HLA in healthy donors. Sequencing was performed with immunoSEQ multiplex PCR; in TCRdb, only in-frame clones are kept and a portion is missing. The table shows 70,000 to 90,000 clones, with 65% to 70% occurring only once. The sample taken for sequencing was PBMCs. Receptors originate from a man aged 35 to 55 in good health and CMV-seropositive. Each CDR3 is given with its conserved first and last residue. A D gene is named only where the DNA matches it firmly. The listing skips clone size in some rows; elsewhere it reads once, few, many or a size class.

j_call,cdr3_length,d_call,v_call,clone_size,cdr3_aa,cdr3_nt
TRBJ2-1,18,TRBD2,TRBV4-2,few,CASSQDLTRGDLYNEQFF,TGTGCCAGCAGCCAAGATCTGACCCGGGGGGATCTTTACAATGAGCAGTTCTTC
TRBJ1-5,15,NA,TRBV9,NA,CASSAGGSPNQPQHF,TGTGCCAGCAGCGCCGGGGGTTCCCCCAATCAGCCCCAGCATTTT
TRBJ1-3,14,TRBD1,TRBV4-1,once,CASSTGVEGNTIYF,TGCGCCAGCAGCACAGGGGTAGAAGGAAACACCATATATTTT
TRBJ1-6,13,NA,TRBV5-4,NA,CASSPRQNSPLHF,TGTGCCAGCAGCCCCCGACAGAATTCACCCCTCCACTTT
TRBJ2-5,18,NA,TRBV7-9,NA,CASSYPSQKTEVQETQYF,TGTGCCAGCAGCTACCCGAGTCAGAAGACAGAGGTTCAAGAGACCCAGTACTTC
TRBJ1-1,18,NA,TRBV12-2,NA,CASRLFPTGAAWDTEAFF,TGTGCAAGTCGCTTATTCCCGACAGGGGCCGCTTGGGACACTGAAGCTTTCTTT
TRBJ1-5,13,TRBD1,TRBV27,NA,CASRTGVGGPQHF,TGTGCCAGCAGAACAGGGGTAGGGGGGCCCCAGCATTTT
TRBJ2-1,15,NA,TRBV7-9,NA,CASSSIDRSINEQFF,TGTGCCAGCAGCTCGATAGACAGATCAATCAATGAGCAGTTCTTC
TRBJ2-1,14,NA,TRBV7-8,few,CASRGGAVYNEQFF,TGTGCCAGCCGTGGGGGGGCCGTTTACAATGAGCAGTTCTTC
TRBJ2-7,13,TRBD1,TRBV18,few,CASSQTGGEGQYF,TGTGCCAGCTCACAGACAGGGGGCGAGGGGCAGTACTTC
TRBJ2-5,14,NA,TRBV6-5,NA,CASSYMGSQETQYF,TGTGCCAGCAGTTATATGGGCAGCCAAGAGACCCAGTACTTC
TRBJ1-1,15,NA,TRBV19,few,CASSTDSATVTEAFF,TGTGCCAGTAGCACAGATTCGGCGACAGTCACTGAAGCTTTCTTT
TRBJ1-1,15,NA,TRBV11-2,once,CASSFGTGGDAEAFF,TGTGCCAGCAGCTTCGGTACGGGGGGAGACGCTGAAGCTTTCTTT
TRBJ2-1,16,NA,TRBV4-2,NA,CASSQGGPGDIGEQFF,TGTGCCAGCAGCCAAGGGGGTCCCGGGGACATCGGTGAGCAGTTCTTC
TRBJ2-2,14,NA,TRBV9,NA,CASSVDGGSGELFF,TGTGCCAGCAGCGTAGATGGGGGCAGCGGGGAGCTGTTTTTT
TRBJ2-5,14,NA,TRBV5-4,NA,CASSPHLSGETQYF,TGTGCCAGCAGCCCCCACCTAAGCGGGGAGACCCAGTACTTC
TRBJ2-1,14,TRBD2,TRBV5-1,NA,CASGPGGSYNEQFF,TGCGCCAGTGGGCCGGGGGGATCCTACAATGAGCAGTTCTTC
TRBJ2-3,16,TRBD2,TRBV4-1,once,CASSRQRGAGTDTQYF,TGCGCCAGCAGCCGCCAGCGGGGGGCTGGCACAGATACGCAGTATTTT
TRBJ2-1,15,TRBD2,TRBV5-8,NA,CASRPGLDRVDEQFF,TGTGCCAGCAGGCCCGGACTAGATAGAGTGGATGAGCAGTTCTTC
TRBJ1-1,14,NA,TRBV4-2,NA,CASSLRVGDTEAFF,TGTGCCAGCAGCCTCCGCGTCGGGGACACTGAAGCTTTCTTT
TRBJ1-2,15,TRBD1,TRBV19,few,CASSVSGQGHYGYTF,TGTGCCAGTAGTGTGAGTGGACAGGGTCACTATGGCTACACCTTC
TRBJ1-5,14,NA,TRBV6-1,few,CASRIRESNQPQHF,TGTGCCAGCAGGATCCGGGAGAGCAATCAGCCCCAGCATTTT
TRBJ2-7,14,NA,TRBV10-3,NA,CAISEWGGTYEQYF,TGTGCCATCAGTGAGTGGGGCGGTACCTACGAGCAGTACTTC
TRBJ1-4,18,TRBD1,TRBV7-9,NA,CASSLIWDSGETNEKLFF,TGTGCCAGCAGCTTAATTTGGGACAGCGGAGAAACAAATGAAAAACTGTTTTTT
TRBJ2-1,17,NA,TRBV21-1,once,CASSKVSRRGVGNEQFF,TGTGCCAGCAGCAAAGTGAGTAGGCGGGGAGTGGGCAATGAGCAGTTCTTC
TRBJ1-5,14,NA,TRBV30,NA,CAWSVGGLSQPQHF,TGTGCCTGGAGTGTCGGGGGGCTAAGTCAGCCCCAGCATTTT
TRBJ2-3,16,NA,TRBV21-1,NA,CASSKAGGPNADTQYF,TGTGCCAGCAGCAAAGCGGGAGGTCCCAACGCAGATACGCAGTATTTT
TRBJ2-1,17,TRBD2,TRBV5-1,NA,CASSWGTSGGPGNEQFF,TGCGCCAGCAGTTGGGGGACTAGCGGGGGGCCGGGGAATGAGCAGTTCTTC
TRBJ2-7,17,TRBD2,TRBV10-3,NA,CAISSGLAGGDSYEQYF,TGTGCCATCAGCTCGGGACTAGCGGGGGGGGACTCCTACGAGCAGTACTTC
TRBJ2-7,13,NA,TRBV7-3,few,CASSFGAQTEQYF,TGTGCCAGCAGCTTTGGTGCACAGACCGAGCAGTACTTC
TRBJ2-7,14,NA,TRBV7-2,NA,CASTPGVVAYEQYF,TGTGCCAGCACCCCAGGGGTGGTCGCCTACGAGCAGTACTTC
TRBJ2-3,15,NA,TRBV30,NA,CAWRAVFPWTDTQYF,TGTGCCTGGAGGGCCGTATTCCCATGGACAGATACGCAGTATTTT
TRBJ2-5,17,TRBD2,TRBV11-2,NA,CASSGPSGGRYQETQYF,TGTGCCAGCAGCGGGCCTAGCGGGGGACGGTACCAAGAGACCCAGTACTTC
TRBJ2-7,13,NA,TRBV29-1,few,CSVARRGGYEQYF,TGCAGCGTTGCGCGGAGGGGTGGCTACGAGCAGTACTTC
TRBJ1-2,13,NA,TRBV28,few,CASSSGQNYGYTF,TGTGCCAGCAGTTCCGGACAGAACTATGGCTACACCTTC
TRBJ2-1,18,TRBD1,TRBV5-1,NA,CASSLFVTGDGADNEQFF,TGCGCCAGCAGCTTGTTTGTGACAGGGGACGGGGCCGACAATGAGCAGTTCTTC
TRBJ1-5,15,TRBD1,TRBV5-5,NA,CASSLTGTVRQPQHF,TGTGCCAGCAGCTTAACCGGGACAGTACGTCAGCCCCAGCATTTT
TRBJ2-7,13,TRBD1,TRBV27,once,CASSLLRQGEQYF,TGTGCCAGCAGTTTGCTCCGACAGGGCGAGCAGTACTTC
TRBJ2-7,16,NA,TRBV28,NA,CASSLPPGQPTYEQYF,TGTGCCAGCAGTTTACCCCCTGGACAGCCCACCTACGAGCAGTACTTC
TRBJ1-2,13,TRBD1,TRBV29-1,NA,CSVRDRVDYGYTF,TGCAGCGTTAGGGACAGGGTTGACTATGGCTACACCTTC
TRBJ1-5,13,NA,TRBV7-9,NA,CASSHRDPQPQHF,TGTGCCAGCAGCCACAGGGACCCTCAGCCCCAGCATTTT
TRBJ1-3,14,TRBD1,TRBV6-6,medium-sized,CASSSTGERNTIYF,TGTGCCAGCAGTTCAACAGGGGAAAGAAACACCATATATTTT
TRBJ2-7,14,TRBD1,TRBV7-9,once,CASSVGQGNYEQYF,TGTGCCAGCAGCGTAGGACAGGGGAACTACGAGCAGTACTTC
TRBJ1-4,11,NA,TRBV6-1,NA,CAGRGEEKLFF,TGTGCCGGACGGGGGGAGGAAAAACTGTTTTTT
TRBJ2-3,15,TRBD1,TRBV5-4,NA,CASSGSGTGTDTQYF,TGTGCCAGCAGCGGGTCCGGGACAGGCACAGATACGCAGTATTTT
TRBJ1-4,15,NA,TRBV6-5,few,CASSYSWPTNEKLFF,TGTGCCAGCAGTTACTCTTGGCCAACTAATGAAAAACTGTTTTTT
TRBJ2-1,14,TRBD1,TRBV5-8,once,CASSPRTGTNEQFF,TGTGCCAGCAGCCCTCGGACAGGGACGAATGAGCAGTTCTTC
TRBJ1-2,13,TRBD1,TRBV30,NA,CAWSGTGSYGYTF,TGTGCCTGGAGCGGGACAGGGTCCTATGGCTACACCTTC
TRBJ1-6,13,NA,TRBV9,once,CASSPREYSPLHF,TGTGCCAGCAGCCCCCGGGAGTATTCACCCCTCCACTTT
TRBJ1-2,15,NA,TRBV5-4,NA,CASSLSTQGGYGYTF,TGTGCCAGCAGCTTGAGTACGCAGGGAGGGTATGGCTACACCTTC
TRBJ2-7,14,NA,TRBV7-2,NA,CASRTDRTTYEQYF,TGTGCCAGCAGGACAGACAGGACCACCTACGAGCAGTACTTC
TRBJ2-7,14,NA,TRBV5-1,NA,CASSLMGRPNEQYF,TGCGCCAGCAGCTTGATGGGGCGGCCTAACGAGCAGTACTTC
TRBJ2-1,15,NA,TRBV6-4,NA,CASSEAGTVYNEQFF,TGTGCCAGCAGTGAGGCGGGTACCGTCTACAATGAGCAGTTCTTC